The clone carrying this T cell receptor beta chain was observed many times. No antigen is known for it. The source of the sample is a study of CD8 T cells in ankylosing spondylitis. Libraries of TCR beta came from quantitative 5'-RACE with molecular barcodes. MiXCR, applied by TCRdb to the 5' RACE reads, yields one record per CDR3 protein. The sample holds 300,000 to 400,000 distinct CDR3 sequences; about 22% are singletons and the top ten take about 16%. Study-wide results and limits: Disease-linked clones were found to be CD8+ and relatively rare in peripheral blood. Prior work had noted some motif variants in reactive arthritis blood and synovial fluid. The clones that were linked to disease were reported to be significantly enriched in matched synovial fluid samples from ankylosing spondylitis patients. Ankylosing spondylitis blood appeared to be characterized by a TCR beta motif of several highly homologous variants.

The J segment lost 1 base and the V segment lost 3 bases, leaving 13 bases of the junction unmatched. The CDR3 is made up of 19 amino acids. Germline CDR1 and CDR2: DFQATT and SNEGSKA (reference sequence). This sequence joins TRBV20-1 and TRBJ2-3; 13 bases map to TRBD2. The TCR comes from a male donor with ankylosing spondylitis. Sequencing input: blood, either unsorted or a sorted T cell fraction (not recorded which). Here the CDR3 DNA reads TGCAGTGCTAGGCGGGGACTAGCGGGATCTCTGAGGGGCACAGATACGCAGTATTTT. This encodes CSARRGLAGSLRGTDTQYF.